This T cell receptor beta chain is from a study of preoperative IRX-2 immunotherapy in early breast cancer. The treatment: preoperative locoregional IRX-2 cytokine immunotherapy. Patients received preoperative, locoregional IRX-2 cytokine immunotherapy in a phase Ib study. Looked up from germline, CDR1 is SGHDN and CDR2 is FVKESK. The germline V and J ends were trimmed by 4 bases and 5 bases, with 17 bases remaining between them. CDR3 length equals 15 residues. Sequencing was performed with immunoSEQ multiplex PCR; in TCRdb, only in-frame clones are kept and a portion is missing. Seen here are about 15,000 clones, more than 75% observed once, and the top ten hold approximately 29%.

This sample was gathered from a patient treated with IRX-2 immunotherapy. The clonotype originates from a human donor with breast cancer. V is TRBV14 and J is TRBJ2-5, with D possibly being TRBD1 or TRBD2 (5 bases each). The CDR3 sequence is CASSPAGAPRETQYF. The CDR3, as DNA: TGTGCCAGCAGCCCCGCCGGGGCCCCCCGGGAGACCCAGTACTTC.